This T cell receptor beta chain was identified during a study of PD-L1 blockade in urothelial cancer. As for the study in general: Bladder-origin urothelial cancer in males described about nine tenths of the roughly 29 patients.

Indicated time point: pretreatment peripheral blood. Per germline, CDR1 SEHNR and CDR2 FQNEAQ (reference sequence). The CDR3 is 13 amino acids. TCRdb's copy holds only in-frame clones and misses some; the assay was immunoSEQ multiplex PCR. In the table there are over 75,000 clones, more than 80% of which are singletons. The genes are TRBV7-9 and TRBJ1-2; weak D call: TRBD1 (6 bases). The receptor comes from a woman aged 80 or older with urothelial cancer. The sample consisted of PBMCs, taken around atezolizumab (anti-PD-L1) treatment. CDR3 sequence: CAGGGSPHYGYTF. Written as DNA, the CDR3 is TGTGCTGGGGGGGGCTCGCCTCACTATGGCTACACCTTC.